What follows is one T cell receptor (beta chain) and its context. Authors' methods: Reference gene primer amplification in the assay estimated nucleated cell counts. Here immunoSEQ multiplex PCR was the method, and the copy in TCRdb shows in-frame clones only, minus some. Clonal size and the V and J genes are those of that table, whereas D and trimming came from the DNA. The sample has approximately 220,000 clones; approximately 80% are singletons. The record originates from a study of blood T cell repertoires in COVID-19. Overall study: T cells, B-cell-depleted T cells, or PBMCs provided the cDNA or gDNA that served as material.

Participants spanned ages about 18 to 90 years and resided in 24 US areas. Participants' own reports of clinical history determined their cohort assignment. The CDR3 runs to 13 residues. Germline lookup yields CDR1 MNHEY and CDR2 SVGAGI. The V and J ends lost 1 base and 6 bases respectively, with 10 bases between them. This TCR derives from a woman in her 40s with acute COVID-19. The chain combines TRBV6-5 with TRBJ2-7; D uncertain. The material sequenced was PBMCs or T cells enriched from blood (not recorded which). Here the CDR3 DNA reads TGTGCCAGCAGTTACTTCTGGAGTGGCGAGCAGTACTTC. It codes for CASSYFWSGEQYF.